Presented here are 32 T cell receptor beta chains from one specimen sequenced in a study of regulatory T cells in long-lasting Graves disease. iRepertoire HTBI primers and Arm-PCR of CDR3 regions built TCR beta libraries. One entry per CDR3 protein, called by TCRdb with MiXCR from the multiplex PCR reads. The sample holds 350,000 to 450,000 distinct CDR3 sequences, about 15% seen once. Time point meaning: newly diagnosed GD, antithyroid drugs for less than 3 months. Following extraction of RNA from PBMCs, that RNA was used to make the TCR library. This sample was shared with a second study, whose subject was T cells in Graves' hyperthyroidism and ophthalmopathy.

The starting material was peripheral blood mononuclear cells (PBMCs), obtained at new diagnosis, from a patient treated with antithyroid drugs. The source is a woman aged 40 to 55 with Graves disease.

This clonotype appeared many times. CDR3 in DNA: TGTGCCAGCAGCTTAAACCCGGTGCTGTCCTACAATGAGCAGTTCTTC. This translates into CASSLNPVLSYNEQFF. V and J are TRBV7-8 and TRBJ2-1; no definite D call. The CDR3 runs 16 residues. Trimming removed 2 bases from V and 1 base from J, with 12 bases in between. Germline CDR1 reads SGHVS; CDR2 reads FQNEAQ. Supplemented by reference TRBV7-8 and TRBJ2-1, the full variable domain reads GAGVSQSPRYKVAKRGQDVALRCDPISGHVSLFWYQQALGQGPEFLTYFQNEAQLDKSGLPSDRFFAERPEGSVSTLKIQRTQQEDSAVYLCASSLNPVLSYNEQFFGPGTRLTVL.

This clonotype was seen many times. The V call is TRBV19, the J call TRBJ1-1, with D tentatively TRBD1 (5 bases). Germline CDR1 LNHDA, CDR2 SQIVND (reference sequence). CDR3 length equals 14 residues. The V gene lost 7 bases and the J gene lost 3 bases, with 15 bases spanning the gap. As DNA, the CDR3 is TGTGCCAGTACCAAGGGGATGGGGGACACTGAAGCTTTCTTT. Its protein is CASTKGMGDTEAFF.

This clonotype was seen a handful of times. This rearrangement joins TRBV5-1 to TRBJ1-4; tentative D call: TRBD1 (6 bases). With 0 bases removed from V and 8 bases from J, the gap between germline ends came to 17 bases. The germline CDR1 and CDR2 sequences are SGHRS and YFSETQ. The CDR3 has 16 residues. The CDR3 nucleotides are TGCGCCAGCAGCTTGGAGTCGGCAGGGGCGCGCGAAAAACTGTTTTTT. Translating gives CASSLESAGAREKLFF.

The V call is TRBV4-1, the J call TRBJ2-3; D perhaps matches TRBD2 (5 bases). This CDR3 is built from 17 residues. Germline V gene lookup returns CDR1 MGHRA and CDR2 YSYEKL. Trimming stripped 0 bases from V and 1 base from J, with 14 bases between. CDR3 in amino acids: CASSQERSGSGTDTQYF. As DNA, the CDR3 is TGCGCCAGCAGCCAAGAAAGAAGCGGCTCTGGCACAGATACGCAGTATTTT.

The gene calls are TRBV13 and TRBJ2-1, with a weak D call TRBD2 (5 bases). The CDR3 runs to 15 residues. Germline assignment: CDR1 PRHDT and CDR2 FYEKMQ (reference sequence). The ends were cut back, 0 bases at V and 8 bases at J, with 14 bases in the middle. Here the CDR3 reads CASSLGRRDQDEQFF. In nucleotides, the CDR3 is TGTGCCAGCAGCTTAGGAAGACGGGATCAGGATGAGCAGTTCTTC. Complete variable domain (other parts from reference TRBV13 and TRBJ2-1): AAGVIQSPRHLIKEKRETATLKCYPIPRHDTVYWYQQGPGQDPQFLISFYEKMQSDKGSIPDRFSAQQFSDYHSELNMSSLELGDSALYFCASSLGRRDQDEQFFGPGTRLTVL.

This clonotype was detected many times. This chain uses TRBV28 with TRBJ2-4; possibly TRBD1 for D (6 bases). With 3 bases removed from V and 5 bases from J, the gap between germline ends came to 11 bases. The germline CDR1 and CDR2 sequences are MDHEN and SYDVKM. This CDR3 contains 14 residues. The CDR3 DNA reads TGTGCCAGCAGTTTCAAAGGGGGTCAAAACATTCAGTACTTC. It specifies CASSFKGGQNIQYF.

The chain recombines TRBV30 with TRBJ2-7, with TRBD2 as a possible D gene (6 bases). Per germline, CDR1 GTSNPN and CDR2 SVGIG (reference sequence). Trimming took off 4 bases at V and 2 bases at J, with 9 bases between the two ends. The CDR3 totals 12 residues. CDR3 loop: CAWKGLTYEQYF. CDR3 coding DNA: TGTGCCTGGAAGGGACTTACCTACGAGCAGTACTTC. The full variable domain, completed using reference TRBV30 and TRBJ2-7, is SQTIHQWPATLVQPVGSPLSLECTVEGTSNPNLYWYRQAAGRGLQLLFYSVGIGQISSEVPQNLSASRPQDRQFILSSKKLLLSDSGFYLCAWKGLTYEQYFGPGTRLTVT.

Many counts were recorded for this clonotype. A junction end diverges from the germline sequence, so it may reflect a read error. The rearrangement links TRBV12-3 or TRBV12-4 to TRBJ1-4; 9 bases agree with TRBD1. The CDR3 has 14 amino acids. The CDR3, as DNA: TGCGCCAGCAGCCAGGACAGGGGCGGTGAAAAACTGTTTTTT. Protein product: CASSQDRGGEKLFF.

J is TRBJ2-1 and V is TRBV20-1; no definite D call. Germline CDR1 and CDR2: DFQATT and SNEGSKA (reference sequence). The CDR3 extends over 15 amino acids. V lost 0 bases to trimming and J lost 0 bases, with 9 bases between them. CDR3 amino acids: CSARDYRSSYNEQFF. Here the CDR3 DNA reads TGCAGTGCTAGAGATTACCGGAGCTCCTACAATGAGCAGTTCTTC.

This clonotype has a count of ten or more. CDR3 DNA: TGTGCCAGCAGTTCGGGGTTTAGTCTCGGTCGGTACGAGCAGTACTTC. Translation gives CASSSGFSLGRYEQYF. The V gene is TRBV12-3 or TRBV12-4, the J gene TRBJ2-7, with a weak D call TRBD2 (5 bases). The CDR3 contains 16 residues. Trimming removed 4 bases from V and 4 bases from J, with 20 bases in between.

This clonotype was seen only a few times. The chain is built from TRBV11-1 and TRBJ2-7, with a tentative D call TRBD2 (5 bases). This CDR3 is 19 amino acids long. Germline-derived CDR1 and CDR2 are SGHAT and FQDESV (reference sequence). V was shortened by 5 bases and J by 3 bases, with 29 bases between the two germline ends. Here the CDR3 DNA reads TGTGCCAGCAGCGAAACGGGGTTTCGGCCTGGACTGAAAGGCTACGAGCAGTACTTC. This translates into CASSETGFRPGLKGYEQYF.

This clonotype showed up many times. The V and J genes are TRBV18 and TRBJ2-5, with D tentatively TRBD1 (5 bases). The CDR3 covers 13 residues. Between the trimmed V and J ends, which lost 3 bases and 1 base, there was a span of 6 bases. Germline CDR1 reads KGHSH; CDR2 reads LQKENI. CDR3 coding DNA: TGTGCCAGCTCACCGGACATCCAAGAGACCCAGTACTTC. Translated, it gives CASSPDIQETQYF.

This clonotype has only a few counts. V usage is TRBV11-3 and J usage is TRBJ2-7, with D unclear. V shed 6 bases and J shed 3 bases, with 21 bases lying between them. The CDR3 has 16 amino acids. CDR1 is SGHNT, CDR2 YENEEA, per germline. The CDR3 DNA follows: TGTGCCAGCAGTCCGGACGGGTCAGCGAGATACTACGAGCAGTACTTC. Translating it yields CASSPDGSARYYEQYF.

This clonotype showed up many times. V is TRBV27 and J is TRBJ1-6; perhaps TRBD1 as D (6 bases). The germline gives CDR1 MNHEY, CDR2 SMNVEV (reference sequence). The CDR3 length is 14 residues. Trimming shortened V by 1 base and J by 10 bases, and 11 bases separated the two germline ends. This chain's CDR3 is CASSLWGARSPLHF. The DNA for the CDR3 is TGTGCCAGCAGTTTATGGGGGGCGCGGTCACCCCTCCACTTT.

This clonotype was counted at least ten times. The chain uses TRBV12-3 or TRBV12-4 and TRBJ1-3, with 10 bases that match TRBD1. With 2 bases clipped from V and 4 bases from J, the junction kept 5 bases outside the gene matches. CDR3 size: 16 residues. The CDR3 region is CASSLSGTGDGNTIYF. In DNA form, the CDR3 reads TGTGCCAGCAGTTTATCCGGGACAGGGGACGGAAACACCATATATTTT.

This clonotype was counted once. The chain employs TRBV3-1 and TRBJ2-3, with 9 bases aligning to TRBD2. Germline CDR1 is LGHDT and CDR2 is YNNKEL (reference sequence). J was trimmed by 1 base and V by 0 bases; bases with no gene match: 8. CDR3 length: 18 residues. The CDR3: CASSQDLPTSGRTDTQYF. For the CDR3, the DNA is TGTGCCAGCAGCCAAGATCTTCCCACTAGCGGGCGCACAGATACGCAGTATTTT.

This clonotype was found many times. This chain connects TRBV11-3 to TRBJ2-3, with 7 bases lining up with TRBD1. From germline, CDR1 is SGHNT and CDR2 YENEEA. The trim removed 2 bases at V and 0 bases at J, leaving 8 bases unmatched. The CDR3 runs to 17 residues. The chain's CDR3 is CASSLNPQGSSTDTQYF. The CDR3 DNA follows: TGTGCCAGCAGCTTAAACCCACAGGGGTCTAGCACAGATACGCAGTATTTT.

J is TRBJ2-5 and V is TRBV7-8; 14 bases align to TRBD2. Germline CDR1 and CDR2: SGHVS and FQNEAQ. This CDR3 has 16 amino acids. J gave up 4 bases and V 7 bases, and 8 bases lay outside the gene matches. The CDR3 DNA sequence: TGTGCCAGCAACCGACTAGCGGGAGGGCCGGGAGAGACCCAGTACTTC. Translation gives CASNRLAGGPGETQYF.

This clonotype was detected a few times. The rearrangement joins TRBV19 to TRBJ1-5; maybe TRBD1 (6 bases). Germline V gives CDR1 LNHDA, CDR2 SQIVND (reference sequence). V lost 7 bases, J lost 7 bases, and 17 bases lay in between. The CDR3 contains 14 residues. In DNA form, the CDR3 reads TGTGCCAGTATCCGACAGGCTTCAGGGCAGCCCCAGCATTTT. Translating it yields CASIRQASGQPQHF.

This sequence joins TRBV7-2 and TRBJ1-3; a weak D match, TRBD1 (5 bases). The CDR3 consists of 19 residues. The germline CDR1 and CDR2 sequences are SGHTA and FQGNSA. V was shortened by 1 base and J by 0 bases, with 19 bases between the two germline ends. The CDR3 region is CASSLDGGTGPVSGNTIYF. The CDR3 DNA sequence: TGTGCCAGCAGCTTAGATGGAGGAACAGGCCCTGTCTCTGGAAACACCATATATTTT.

This clonotype was detected ten times or more. V is TRBV11-3 and J is TRBJ2-1, with 7 bases fitting TRBD1. This CDR3 has 14 amino acids. Germline CDR1 and CDR2: SGHNT and YENEEA. V dropped 4 bases and J dropped 7; count of bases not matched to a gene: 7. The CDR3 region is CASSSNPQGNEQFF. The DNA for the CDR3 is TGTGCCAGCAGCTCAAACCCACAGGGGAATGAGCAGTTCTTC.

The sample holds a few counts of this clonotype. The gene calls are TRBV3-1 and TRBJ2-7, with 7 bases identical to TRBD1. With 3 bases clipped from V and 5 bases from J, the junction kept 1 base outside the gene matches. The CDR3 totals 12 residues. Germline-derived CDR1 and CDR2 are LGHDT and YNNKEL (reference sequence). The CDR3 DNA is TGTGCCAGCAGCCATACAGGGGACGAGCAGTACTTC. Amino acid sequence: CASSHTGDEQYF.

The rearrangement links TRBV12-3 or TRBV12-4 to TRBJ1-3; D not resolved. This CDR3 has 14 amino acids. V was cut by 8 bases and J by 0 bases, with 11 bases left in between. Here the CDR3 reads CASLLGSSGNTIYF. The CDR3 DNA sequence: TGTGCCAGCCTCCTAGGAAGCTCTGGAAACACCATATATTTT.

This clonotype was counted many times. V gene TRBV7-2 combines with J gene TRBJ2-1; D is perhaps TRBD2 (6 bases). There are 15 residues in the CDR3. Between the trimmed V and J ends, which lost 2 bases and 6 bases, there was a span of 14 bases. The germline V gene has CDR1 SGHTA and CDR2 FQGNSA. The CDR3 sequence is CASSLQGLRGNEQFF. CDR3 DNA sequence: TGTGCCAGCAGCTTACAGGGACTTCGGGGCAATGAGCAGTTCTTC.

This clonotype was detected a few times. This chain uses TRBV9 with TRBJ2-1, with TRBD2 matching over 8 bases. Trimming at V came to 7 bases and at J to 4 bases, leaving 10 bases not matched to a gene. The CDR3 runs to 15 residues. The germline gives CDR1 SGDLS, CDR2 YYNGEE. The CDR3 region is CASHRGSGSYNEQFF. CDR3 bases: TGTGCCAGCCACCGGGGCAGCGGGAGTTACAATGAGCAGTTCTTC.

With regard to this clonotype: A clone one base away is much larger, so this may be a read error. The rearrangement uses TRBV12-3 or TRBV12-4 and TRBJ2-1, with 9 positions matching TRBD2. This CDR3 region has 15 residues. In DNA, the CDR3 is TGTGCCCTTTATAGCGGGAGCTACTCCTACAATGAGCGGTTCTTC. It encodes CALYSGSYSYNERFF.

This clonotype was seen a handful of times. The CDR3 region is CASSGDYEQYF. For the CDR3, the DNA is TGCGCCAGCAGCGGGGACTACGAGCAGTACTTC. The chain has TRBV5-1 and TRBJ2-7; D remains unclear. CDR1 is SGHRS, CDR2 YFSETQ, per germline. Trimming stripped 4 bases from V and 3 bases from J, with 5 bases between. The CDR3 consists of 11 residues. The entire variable domain, with the rest obtained from reference TRBV5-1 and TRBJ2-7, is as follows: KAGVTQTPRYLIKTRGQQVTLSCSPISGHRSVSWYQQTPGQGLQFLFEYFSETQRNKGNFPGRFSGRQFSNSRSEMNVSTLELGDSALYLCASSGDYEQYFGPGTRLTVT.

The J gene is TRBJ2-2, the V gene TRBV5-1, with D unclear. V was clipped by 0 bases and J by 6 bases, with 15 bases between them. The CDR3 extends over 16 amino acids. Germline V gives CDR1 SGHRS, CDR2 YFSETQ. In DNA, the CDR3 is TGCGCCAGCAGCTTGGTGTCCCCCGGTCGGCCCGGGGAGCTGTTTTTT. As protein: CASSLVSPGRPGELFF.

The V and J genes are TRBV30 and TRBJ1-2; 8 positions match TRBD1. Trimming removed 2 bases from V and 5 bases from J; junction bases left unmatched: 7. Germline assignment: CDR1 GTSNPN and CDR2 SVGIG (reference sequence). The CDR3 has 14 residues. This CDR3 reads CAWSPQGARYGYTF. The CDR3 nucleotides are TGTGCCTGGAGTCCCCAGGGGGCGCGATATGGCTACACCTTC.

V usage is TRBV7-9 and J usage is TRBJ1-3; D ambiguous. CDR1 and CDR2 from the germline V gene are SEHNR and FQNEAQ (reference sequence). The CDR3 contains 15 residues. V lost 4 bases to trimming and J lost 0 bases, with 10 bases between them. In DNA form, the CDR3 reads TGTGCCAGCAGCTCCCCCTTGGTCTCTGGAAACACCATATATTTT. Its protein is CASSSPLVSGNTIYF.

This clonotype was recorded at least ten times. The chain uses TRBV28 and TRBJ2-2; D gene ambiguous. Trimming stripped 3 bases from V and 0 bases from J, with 8 bases between. The CDR3 extends over 15 amino acids. Germline V gene lookup returns CDR1 MDHEN and CDR2 SYDVKM. The CDR3 loop is CASSLGYTNTGELFF. CDR3 in DNA: TGTGCCAGCAGTTTGGGATATACGAACACCGGGGAGCTGTTTTTT.

As to this clonotype: A read error may be the cause here, since a much bigger clone is one base away. The conserved phenylalanine or tryptophan is not found at the CDR3 terminus, so this likely reflects a read error. The genes are TRBV6-9 and TRBJ2-5; 8 bases map to TRBD1. J gave up 4 bases and V 3 bases, and 7 bases lay outside the gene matches. This CDR3 has 15 residues. The V gene's germline CDR1 is MNHGY and CDR2 SVAAGI. The DNA of the CDR3 is TGTGCCAGCAGTTACGGTACAGGGGGGCGAGAGACCCAGTACTTA. Translated, it gives CASSYGTGGRETQYL.